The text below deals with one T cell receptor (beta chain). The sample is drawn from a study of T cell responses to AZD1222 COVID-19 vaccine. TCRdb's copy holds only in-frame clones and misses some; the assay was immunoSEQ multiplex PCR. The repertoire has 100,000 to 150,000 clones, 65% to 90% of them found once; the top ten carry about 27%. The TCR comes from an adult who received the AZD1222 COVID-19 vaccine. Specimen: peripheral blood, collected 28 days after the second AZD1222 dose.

The CDR3: CAWIAGADYGYTF. CDR3 bases: TGTGCCTGGATCGCAGGGGCTGACTATGGCTACACCTTC. The chain couples TRBV30 to TRBJ1-2; D may be TRBD1 (6 bases). Trimming cost V 4 bases and J 3 bases, with 12 bases left between them. CDR3 size: 13 residues. The germline CDR1 and CDR2 sequences are GTSNPN and SVGIG (reference sequence).